This T cell receptor beta chain was found in a study of T cells in Graves' hyperthyroidism and ophthalmopathy. Hyperthyroidism, newly diagnosed and lasting under 2 months, affected patients aged 18 to 65. Fresh peripheral blood, more than 9 ml, yielded the PBMCs. The source material, RNA transcripts, was used to amplify TCR beta CDR3 regions. An initial round of RT-PCR targeting the TCR CDR3 relied on the HTBI primer set. TCRdb ran MiXCR on the multiplex PCR reads and lists one entry per CDR3 protein. The table includes over 200,000 distinct CDR3 sequences, 13% to 15% detected once. Study-wide points: Ophthalmopathy was separated from stable hyperthyroidism by a 13 V-J model. Most clonotypes that expanded in the thyroid above 0.001 also showed up in blood.

At least ten counts were recorded for this clonotype. The antigen is not known. The sample was blood. This sequence was found in a woman in her forties with Graves' hyperthyroidism that later progressed to Graves' ophthalmopathy.

This CDR3 is CATSRDELSTRDYNEQFF. CDR3 coding DNA: TGTGCCACCAGCAGAGATGAATTGTCGACTAGGGACTACAATGAGCAGTTCTTC. V and J are TRBV15 and TRBJ2-1; possibly TRBD2 for D (6 bases). The CDR3 contains 18 residues. V gave up 0 bases and J gave up 3 bases, with 18 bases separating them. CDR1 and CDR2 (germline): LNHNV, YYDKDF (reference sequence).